Each of the 15 T cell receptor beta chains below was sequenced from the same sample in a study of cytomegalovirus exposure and HLA in healthy donors. PCR used 60 Vbeta primers and 13 Jbeta primers. This table comes from immunoSEQ multiplex PCR, and its TCRdb copy is limited to in-frame clones, with some not included. The sample totals about 51,000 clones; its top ten clones hold about 25%. Material for sequencing was PBMCs. These receptors all stem from a man aged 35 to 55 in good health and CMV-seropositive.

V is TRBV29-1 and J is TRBJ1-1; 8 nucleotides line up with TRBD1. The CDR3 is made up of 15 amino acids. Germline V CDR1 and CDR2: SQVTM, ANQGSEA. V gave up 7 bases and J gave up 0 bases; unmatched junction bases: 10. CDR3 amino acids: CSAPGQGRMNTEAFF. The CDR3 DNA follows: TGCAGCGCTCCTGGACAGGGTAGAATGAACACTGAAGCTTTCTTT.

The chain recombines TRBV5-6 with TRBJ2-7; weak D call: TRBD2 (5 bases). This CDR3 contains 14 residues. The V and J ends lost 1 base and 1 base respectively, with 9 bases between them. CDR1 is SGHDT and CDR2 is YYEEEE in the germline V gene. CDR3 nucleotides: TGTGCCAGCAGCTTGCCAGCGGAGTCCTACGAGCAGTACTTC. Translation: CASSLPAESYEQYF.

This rearrangement joins TRBV13 to TRBJ2-7; 10 bases are shared with TRBD2. The V and J ends lost 5 bases and 4 bases, in that order; junction bases with no gene match: 20. The V gene's germline CDR1 is PRHDT and CDR2 FYEKMQ (reference sequence). The length of the CDR3 is 19 residues. CDR3 region: CASSLTGGGSGGANYEQYF. The CDR3 nucleotides read TGTGCCAGCAGCCTTACAGGAGGTGGGAGCGGGGGGGCAAATTACGAGCAGTACTTC.

The rearrangement joins TRBV28 to TRBJ1-2; 9 bases are shared with TRBD1. The CDR3 has 16 residues. Trimming cost V 5 bases and J 8 bases; bases outside gene matches: 15. Germline CDR1 reads MDHEN; CDR2 reads SYDVKM. The CDR3 reads CASSPPDPGQGQGYTF. The CDR3 DNA follows: TGTGCCAGCAGTCCCCCTGACCCGGGACAGGGCCAAGGCTACACCTTC.

The chain links TRBV19 to TRBJ2-6; no definite D call. Trimming took 3 bases from V and 4 from J, leaving 10 bases between them. The CDR3 loop spans 15 amino acids. Germline V gives CDR1 LNHDA, CDR2 SQIVND (reference sequence). The CDR3 spells CASSISERGANVLTF. For the CDR3, the DNA is TGTGCCAGTAGTATCAGCGAGCGCGGGGCCAACGTCCTGACTTTC.

J is TRBJ2-7 and V is TRBV25-1; 15 positions agree with TRBD2. The CDR3 covers 13 residues. V shed 8 bases and J 7 bases; nucleotides not matched to a gene: 3. The germline V gene has CDR1 MGHDK and CDR2 SYGVNS. The CDR3 region is CASGGLAGGEQYF. The CDR3 DNA follows: TGTGCCAGCGGGGGACTAGCGGGAGGAGAGCAGTACTTC.

The rearrangement links TRBV7-2 to TRBJ2-3, with 11 positions matching TRBD2. J was trimmed by 2 bases and V by 1 base; bases with no gene match: 2. The CDR3 consists of 16 residues. Germline CDR1 is SGHTA and CDR2 is FQGNSA. The CDR3 spells CASSLGLAGPTDTQYF. The CDR3 DNA follows: TGTGCCAGCAGCTTAGGACTAGCGGGGCCCACAGATACGCAGTATTTT.

The V gene is TRBV7-6, the J gene TRBJ2-2; TRBD2 is a possible D gene (5 bases). V was trimmed by 2 bases and J by 6 bases, leaving 7 bases between them. The CDR3 contains 13 residues. Per germline, CDR1 SGHVS and CDR2 FNYEAQ. The CDR3: CASSLSGAGELFF. The CDR3 nucleotides read TGTGCCAGCAGCTTATCCGGGGCCGGGGAGCTGTTTTTT.

V gene TRBV7-6 combines with J gene TRBJ1-6, with D tentatively TRBD1 (6 bases). Germline V gene data show CDR1 as SGHVS and CDR2 as FNYEAQ. The V end was cut by 3 bases, the J end by 7 bases, with 19 bases between. The CDR3 runs to 17 residues. As DNA, the CDR3 is TGTGCCAGCAGCTTGACCCGGCCGGACAGCGGAAATTCACCCCTCCACTTT. Translated: CASSLTRPDSGNSPLHF.

This sequence joins TRBV7-8 and TRBJ2-7; D may be TRBD2 (7 bases). Germline CDR1 and CDR2: SGHVS and FQNEAQ. Trimming stripped 5 bases from V and 3 bases from J, with 17 bases between. This CDR3 has 15 residues. The CDR3 sequence: CASSPGEGVVYEQYF. The CDR3 DNA is TGTGCCAGCAGCCCAGGGGAGGGAGTGGTCTACGAGCAGTACTTC.

V usage is TRBV10-3 and J usage is TRBJ2-7; TRBD2 is a possible D gene (6 bases). V lost 0 bases and J 4 bases, leaving 13 bases between the germline ends. The CDR3 runs 15 residues. The germline V gene has CDR1 ENHRY and CDR2 SYGVKD. The CDR3 protein is CAISESERRVYEQYF. The CDR3 coding sequence is TGTGCCATCAGTGAGTCCGAGCGGAGGGTGTACGAGCAGTACTTC.

The J gene is TRBJ2-7, the V gene TRBV7-2; 9 nucleotides agree with TRBD1. Germline values: CDR1 SGHTA, CDR2 FQGNSA. The CDR3 consists of 16 residues. With V trimmed by 5 bases and J by 7 bases, 15 bases remained unmatched. DNA of the CDR3: TGTGCCAGCAGCCTACTTAGTACAGGGGGCGCGGGAGAGCAGTACTTC. Encoded protein: CASSLLSTGGAGEQYF.

Worth noting for this clone: The junction does not match germline at one end; this may be a read error. The CDR3 DNA follows: TGCGCCAGCAGCCAGCCGGGGGACGAGCAGTGCTTC. This translates into CASSQPGDEQCF. V and J are TRBV5-1 and TRBJ2-7, with D perhaps TRBD2 (6 bases). The CDR3 contains 12 residues. The germline V gene has CDR1 SGHRS and CDR2 YFSETQ.

This rearrangement joins TRBV15 to TRBJ2-1; 7 bases line up with TRBD2. J lost 9 bases, V lost 6 bases, and 8 bases had no gene match. Germline CDR1 LNHNV, CDR2 YYDKDF (reference sequence). The CDR3 sequence is 13 residues long. The CDR3 nucleotides read TGTGCCACCAGAATAAGCGGGGCGGTTGAGCAGTTCTTC. Its translation: CATRISGAVEQFF.

This chain joins TRBV4-3 and TRBJ2-7, with 8 positions matching TRBD1. The CDR3 runs 15 residues. V dropped 1 base and J dropped 3; count of bases not matched to a gene: 5. Germline V lookup: CDR1 LGHNA, CDR2 YSLEER. CDR3 sequence (DNA): TGCGCCAGCAGCCAAGGGAGACAGGGGTACTACGAGCAGTACTTC. Amino acid sequence: CASSQGRQGYYEQYF.